These 12 T cell receptor beta chains were sequenced from one sample in a study of T cells in women clearing cervical HPV infection. Sequencing was performed with immunoSEQ multiplex PCR; in TCRdb, only in-frame clones are kept and a portion is missing. The sample table includes 48,000 or so clones. The sequencing input was blood buffy coat. The receptors stem from a woman aged 18 to 75 with a cervical HPV16 infection that either progressed to CIN3+ or cleared (not recorded which).

A remark on this clone: Read data end 3 residues before the CDR3 end; the end is taken from the germline J gene. This sequence joins TRBV13 and TRBJ1-3, with TRBD1 matching over 8 bases. Germline values: CDR1 PRHDT, CDR2 FYEKMQ (reference sequence). Losses at the gene ends were 1 base for V and 2 bases for J; bases not matched to a gene: 10. The CDR3 sequence is 18 residues long. CDR3 bases read: TGTGCCAGCAGCTTAGCCTCAGGGGGCAGGGGAACTGGAAACACC. Its translation is CASSLASGGRGTGNT. The entire CDR3 sequence reads CASSLASGGRGTGNTIYF.

Worth noting for this clone: Coverage ceases 3 residues before the CDR3 finishes, and the germline J gene fills in the end. This chain connects TRBV30 to TRBJ2-7, with 7 bases aligning to TRBD1. CDR3 size: 14 residues. The germline V gene has CDR1 GTSNPN and CDR2 SVGIG (reference sequence). The V and J ends lost 3 bases and 4 bases, in that order; junction bases with no gene match: 9. The DNA read from the CDR3 is TGTGCCTGGAGCACGACAGGGTTCCTTTACGAG. This encodes CAWSTTGFLYE. The CDR3 in full is CAWSTTGFLYEQYF. The entire variable domain, with the rest obtained from reference TRBV30 and TRBJ2-7, is as follows: SQTIHQWPATLVQPVGSPLSLECTVEGTSNPNLYWYRQAAGRGLQLLFYSVGIGQISSEVPQNLSASRPQDRQFILSSKKLLLSDSGFYLCAWSTTGFLYEQYFGPGTRLTVT.

On this clone: The read finishes 3 residues shy of the CDR3 end, and the germline J gene is used to complete it. This chain uses TRBV28 with TRBJ2-1; 9 bases align to TRBD2. The V segment lost 3 bases and the J segment 3 bases; nucleotides outside the gene matches: 3. The CDR3 sequence is 15 residues long. Germline-derived CDR1 and CDR2 are MDHEN and SYDVKM. Incomplete CDR3 DNA: TGTGCCAGCAGTTTGTTAGCGGGGGTCTACAATGAG. The encoded protein is CASSLLAGVYNE. The entire CDR3 sequence reads CASSLLAGVYNEQFF.

As concerns this clone: Read data end 3 residues before the CDR3 end; the end is taken from the germline J gene. The V call is TRBV6-1, the J call TRBJ1-3; 9 bases are a match to TRBD1. Per the germline V gene, CDR1 is MNHNS and CDR2 is SASEGT. This CDR3 is 14 amino acids long. Trimming removed 1 base from V and 7 bases from J; junction bases left unmatched: 2. The part of the CDR3 DNA that was read is TGTGCCAGCAGTGAAGTCGGACAGGGGAACACC. It specifies CASSEVGQGNT. The full CDR3 sequence reads CASSEVGQGNTIYF.

About this clone: The read ends 3 residues before the CDR3 terminus; that terminus is restored from the germline J gene. The V call is TRBV28, the J call TRBJ1-1; tentatively, D is TRBD1 (5 bases). The germline V gene encodes CDR1 MDHEN and CDR2 SYDVKM. V lost 6 bases and J lost 6, with 17 bases in between. The CDR3 length is 14 residues. CDR3 DNA (partial): TGTGCCAGCAGCAGAATCGGACAAGGCTCTGAA. It translates to CASSRIGQGSE. The whole CDR3 reads CASSRIGQGSEAFF.

In the case of this clone: The CDR3 end falls 3 residues outside the read, so it is completed with the germline J gene. This chain links TRBV19 with TRBJ2-2; maybe TRBD2 (5 bases). Trimming shortened V by 8 bases and J by 1 base, and 14 bases separated the two germline ends. Germline V gives CDR1 LNHDA, CDR2 SQIVND (reference sequence). The CDR3 is made up of 15 amino acids. The CDR3 bases that were read are TGTGCCAGTGAGGGCCAGCCACGGAACACCGGGGAG. Residues: CASEGQPRNTGE. The entire CDR3 protein is CASEGQPRNTGELFF.

Of note for this clone: The read halts 3 residues ahead of the CDR3 end, with the missing end drawn from the germline J gene. The rearrangement links TRBV6-1 to TRBJ2-3, with D uncertain. Trimming removed 2 bases from V and 1 base from J, with 10 bases in between. The CDR3 sequence is 15 residues long. Per germline, CDR1 MNHNS and CDR2 SASEGT. Incomplete CDR3 DNA: TGTGCCAGCAGTGAACCGTCTAGTCGCACAGATACG. This sequence encodes CASSEPSSRTDT. The complete CDR3 sequence is CASSEPSSRTDTQYF.

On this clone itself: The CDR3 extends 3 residues past the end of the read, so its final part is completed from the germline J gene. This chain uses TRBV2 with TRBJ2-5; weak D call: TRBD2 (5 bases). The ends were cut back, 4 bases at V and 5 bases at J, with 20 bases in the middle. The CDR3 length is 16 residues. Germline CDR1 SNHLY, CDR2 FYNNEI. The CDR3 bases that were read are TGTGCCAGCAGTGGCGGGCGCCAGACCCAAGGGGAGACC. Its protein product is CASSGGRQTQGET. The full CDR3 is CASSGGRQTQGETQYF.

Concerning this clone itself: The read ends 3 residues shy of where the CDR3 ends; the end is completed using the germline J gene. V usage is TRBV7-3 and J usage is TRBJ2-7; 12 positions match TRBD2. The V gene's germline CDR1 is SGHTA and CDR2 FQGTGA. Trimming cost V 1 base and J 0 bases; bases outside gene matches: 10. The CDR3 contains 19 residues. The CDR3 region is CASSLIVWASGGASYEQYF. CDR3 DNA, as far as it was read: TGTGCCAGCAGCTTAATTGTATGGGCTAGCGGGGGGGCCTCCTACGAG.

With regard to this clone: The read terminates 3 residues before the CDR3 end, so the remaining end is supplied by the germline J gene. V gene TRBV7-9 combines with J gene TRBJ1-2, with D perhaps TRBD1 (6 bases). The CDR3 sequence is 15 residues long. V gave up 4 bases and J gave up 7 bases, with 19 bases separating them. Germline V gene lookup returns CDR1 SEHNR and CDR2 FQNEAQ (reference sequence). The CDR3: CASSSTFGGRLGYTF. The DNA read from the CDR3 is TGTGCCAGCAGCTCGACGTTCGGGGGGCGGCTTGGC.

Comment on this clone: The read finishes 3 residues shy of the CDR3 end, and the germline J gene is used to complete it. This chain joins TRBV7-2 and TRBJ1-1; 7 positions agree with TRBD1. The germline CDR1 and CDR2 sequences are SGHTA and FQGNSA. The CDR3 covers 13 residues. J lost 1 base, V lost 6 bases, and 2 bases had no gene match. The sequenced CDR3 bases are TGTGCCAGCAGACGGACAGGGAACACTGAA. It encodes CASRRTGNTE. The full CDR3 protein reads CASRRTGNTEAFF.

Concerning this clone: The missing CDR3 end, 3 residues past where the read stops, is filled in from the germline J gene. The rearrangement joins TRBV2 to TRBJ2-2; unclear D gene. Per germline, CDR1 SNHLY and CDR2 FYNNEI. This CDR3 region has 14 residues. Trimming stripped 5 bases from V and 1 base from J, with 8 bases between. CDR3 loop: CASSQKGNTGELFF. The CDR3 bases that were read are TGTGCCAGCAGTCAAAAGGGGAACACCGGGGAG.